Following are 18 T cell receptor beta chains from one sample sequenced in a study of blood T cell repertoires in COVID-19. The table came from immunoSEQ multiplex PCR; TCRdb's copy has only in-frame clones and leaves some out. The sample consists of 300,000 to 400,000 clones, more than 75% of them appearing once. The sequenced sample consisted of PBMCs or T cells enriched from blood (not recorded which). These receptors were taken from a woman aged 30 to 39 with acute COVID-19.

The chain joins TRBV19 to TRBJ1-1; perhaps TRBD1 as D (5 bases). Trimming left V 10 bases short and J 5 bases short, with 17 bases between. Germline values: CDR1 LNHDA, CDR2 SQIVND (reference sequence). The CDR3 is 13 residues long. The CDR3 coding sequence is TGTGCCACCAGACGGGGGGTCGGTACTGAAGCTTTCTTT. Protein sequence: CATRRGVGTEAFF.

A remark on this clone: Additional DNA sequences in this sample encode the identical CDR3. The genes are TRBV5-1 and TRBJ2-5; TRBD1 agrees at 7 bases. Unmatched junction bases numbered 8, after V lost 4 bases and J lost 5 bases. Germline V lookup: CDR1 SGHRS, CDR2 YFSETQ. This CDR3 spans 14 amino acids. The chain's CDR3 is CASSLRQGGETQYF. CDR3 DNA sequence: TGCGCCAGCAGCCTACGACAGGGTGGCGAGACCCAGTACTTC. The whole variable domain, filled in from reference TRBV5-1 and TRBJ2-5, reads KAGVTQTPRYLIKTRGQQVTLSCSPISGHRSVSWYQQTPGQGLQFLFEYFSETQRNKGNFPGRFSGRQFSNSRSEMNVSTLELGDSALYLCASSLRQGGETQYFGPGTRLLVL.

The chain combines TRBV7-8 with TRBJ1-3; D unclear. V was cut by 3 bases and J by 0 bases, with 9 bases left in between. The germline gives CDR1 SGHVS, CDR2 FQNEAQ. The CDR3 extends over 15 amino acids. CDR3 loop: CASSFFSGSGNTIYF. CDR3 nucleotides: TGTGCCAGCAGCTTTTTTAGTGGCTCTGGAAACACCATATATTTT.

The V call is TRBV5-6, the J call TRBJ2-1; 16 nucleotides line up with TRBD2. In germline, CDR1 is SGHDT, CDR2 YYEEEE. The CDR3 contains 16 residues. J was trimmed by 9 bases and V by 4 bases; bases with no gene match: 7. Here the CDR3 DNA reads TGTGCCAGCAGCGCGGGACTAGCGGGGGGGTCTCCTGAGCAGTTCTTC. It codes for CASSAGLAGGSPEQFF.

V is TRBV29-1 and J is TRBJ2-4; the D is unclear. Germline loops: CDR1 SQVTM, CDR2 ANQGSEA. V dropped 3 bases and J dropped 0 bases, with 6 bases sitting between them. The CDR3 has 13 amino acids. CDR3: CSVDPEAKNIQYF. CDR3 sequence (DNA): TGCAGCGTTGATCCAGAAGCCAAAAACATTCAGTACTTC.

The chain links TRBV5-1 to TRBJ1-4; D unresolved. Germline V gives CDR1 SGHRS, CDR2 YFSETQ. V lost 1 base, J lost 3 bases, and 10 bases lay in between. The CDR3 spans 15 residues. In DNA, the CDR3 is TGCGCCAGCAGCTTGATGGGCTCGTCTAATGAAAAACTGTTTTTT. It codes for CASSLMGSSNEKLFF.

This rearrangement joins TRBV19 to TRBJ1-2; D unclear. The CDR3 runs 15 residues. V was clipped by 8 bases and J by 1 base, with 17 bases between them. Germline V gene lookup returns CDR1 LNHDA and CDR2 SQIVND (reference sequence). In nucleotides, the CDR3 is TGTGCCAGTGCCCGGGAAATGGCGCTTAACTATGGCTACACCTTC. Residues: CASAREMALNYGYTF.

The chain carries TRBV7-2 and TRBJ2-3; weak D call: TRBD2 (6 bases). The CDR3 extends over 16 amino acids. Germline V CDR1 and CDR2: SGHTA, FQGNSA. V was pared by 1 base and J by 0 bases, with 11 bases between. CDR3 loop: CASSLVPGVSTDTQYF. CDR3 sequence (DNA): TGTGCCAGCAGCTTAGTACCGGGGGTGAGCACAGATACGCAGTATTTT.

This clone is a singleton in its sample. This sequence joins TRBV18 and TRBJ2-2; a weak D match, TRBD2 (6 bases). The CDR3 totals 16 residues. The germline V and J ends were trimmed by 6 bases and 0 bases, with 14 bases remaining between them. Germline V CDR1 and CDR2: KGHSH, LQKENI. The CDR3 here is CASSTSSGANTGELFF. The CDR3 nucleotides read TGTGCCAGCTCTACCAGTTCGGGGGCGAACACCGGGGAGCTGTTTTTT.

This clone has only a few counts. V gene TRBV5-1 combines with J gene TRBJ1-1; D gene uncertain. The germline V gene has CDR1 SGHRS and CDR2 YFSETQ. V was clipped by 3 bases and J by 6 bases, with 24 bases between them. This CDR3 spans 17 amino acids. The CDR3 here is CASSWNKPGIGVSEAFF. CDR3 bases: TGCGCCAGCAGCTGGAACAAACCGGGAATTGGAGTCTCTGAAGCTTTCTTT.

This sequence joins TRBV9 and TRBJ2-1, with TRBD1 as a possible D gene (5 bases). There are 16 residues in the CDR3. Trimming took off 0 bases at V and 3 bases at J, with 13 bases between the two ends. Germline V gene data show CDR1 as SGDLS and CDR2 as YYNGEE. The CDR3 DNA is TGTGCCAGCAGCGTAGAGGGGTCCTTTAACTACAATGAGCAGTTCTTC. This gives the protein CASSVEGSFNYNEQFF.

This clone was seen a handful of times. The rearrangement links TRBV7-2 to TRBJ1-6; the D is unclear. Trimming removed 5 bases from V and 4 bases from J, with 21 bases in between. This CDR3 region has 18 residues. Germline assignment: CDR1 SGHTA and CDR2 FQGNSA. The CDR3 sequence: CASSIRSAAGAYNSPLHF. The CDR3 DNA reads TGTGCCAGCAGCATTCGCTCGGCGGCCGGAGCATATAATTCACCCCTCCACTTT. Based on the CDR3 plus reference TRBV7-2 and TRBJ1-6, the full variable domain is GAGVSQSPSNKVTEKGKDVELRCDPISGHTALYWYRQSLGQGLEFLIYFQGNSAPDKSGLPSDRFSAERTGGSVSTLTIQRTQQEDSAVYLCASSIRSAAGAYNSPLHFGNGTRLTVT.

This clone was found a few times. The V and J genes are TRBV30 and TRBJ1-6; 12 bases align to TRBD1. J lost 0 bases, V lost 4 bases, and 4 bases had no gene match. The CDR3 covers 17 residues. In germline, CDR1 is GTSNPN, CDR2 SVGIG (reference sequence). The CDR3 loop is CAWTGTGGLSYNSPLHF. The CDR3 nucleotides read TGTGCCTGGACCGGGACAGGGGGCCTCTCCTATAATTCACCCCTCCACTTT.

V gene TRBV5-4 combines with J gene TRBJ2-2, with TRBD1 identical over 7 bases. Looked up from germline, CDR1 is SGHNT and CDR2 is YYREEE (reference sequence). The V segment lost 5 bases and the J segment 0 bases; nucleotides outside the gene matches: 1. The CDR3 loop spans 14 amino acids. The CDR3 DNA reads TGTGCCAGCAGGGACAGGTCGAACACCGGGGAGCTGTTTTTT. This sequence encodes CASRDRSNTGELFF.

The rearrangement joins TRBV12-5 to TRBJ2-1; 8 bases match TRBD2. There are 15 residues in the CDR3. V lost 0 bases and J lost 4; bases outside the gene matches: 2. Germline V gene lookup returns CDR1 LGHNT and CDR2 FRNRAP. This chain's CDR3 is CASGLVAGDYNEQFF. In nucleotides, the CDR3 is TGTGCTAGTGGTTTGGTAGCGGGGGATTACAATGAGCAGTTCTTC. Combining the CDR3 with reference TRBV12-5 and TRBJ2-1 gives the whole variable domain DARVTQTPRHKVTEMGQEVTMRCQPILGHNTVFWYRQTMMQGLELLAYFRNRAPLDDSGMPKDRFSAEMPDATLATLKIQPSEPRDSAVYFCASGLVAGDYNEQFFGPGTRLTVL.

The chain is built from TRBV29-1 and TRBJ1-2; D might be TRBD1 (6 bases). Trimming cost V 0 bases and J 0 bases, with 17 bases left between them. Germline V gene sequence: CDR1 SQVTM, CDR2 ANQGSEA. This CDR3 is 17 amino acids long. CDR3: CSVEDGRTAGANYGYTF. The CDR3 DNA is TGCAGCGTTGAAGATGGCAGGACAGCGGGAGCTAACTATGGCTACACCTTC.

This chain connects TRBV12-3 or TRBV12-4 to TRBJ2-2; 7 bases agree with TRBD1. This CDR3 contains 13 residues. J was trimmed by 5 bases and V by 3 bases; bases with no gene match: 0. The CDR3 spells CASSLGQTGELFF. The CDR3 DNA reads as TGTGCCAGCAGTTTGGGACAGACCGGGGAGCTGTTTTTT.

CDR3 region: CASSLRLAVTDTQYF. The CDR3 DNA reads TGTGCCAGCAGTCTCCGACTAGCGGTGACAGATACGCAGTATTTT. The chain carries TRBV27 and TRBJ2-3; 9 bases match TRBD2. This CDR3 is 15 amino acids long. Germline V gene sequence: CDR1 MNHEY, CDR2 SMNVEV (reference sequence). Trimming cost V 5 bases and J 3 bases; bases outside gene matches: 6.